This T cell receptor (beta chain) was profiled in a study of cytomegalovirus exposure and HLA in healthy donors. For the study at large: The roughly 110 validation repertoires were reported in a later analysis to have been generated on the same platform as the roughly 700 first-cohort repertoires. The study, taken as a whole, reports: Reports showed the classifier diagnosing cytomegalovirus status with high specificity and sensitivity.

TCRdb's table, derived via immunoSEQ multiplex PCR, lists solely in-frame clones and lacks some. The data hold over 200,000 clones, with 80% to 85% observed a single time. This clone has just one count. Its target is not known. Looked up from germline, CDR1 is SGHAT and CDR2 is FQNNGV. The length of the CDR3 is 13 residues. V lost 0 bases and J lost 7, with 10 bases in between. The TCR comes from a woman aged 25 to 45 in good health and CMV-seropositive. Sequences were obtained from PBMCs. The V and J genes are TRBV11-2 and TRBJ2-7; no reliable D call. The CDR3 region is CASSLEWGKEQYF. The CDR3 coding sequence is TGTGCCAGCAGCTTAGAGTGGGGAAAGGAGCAGTACTTC.